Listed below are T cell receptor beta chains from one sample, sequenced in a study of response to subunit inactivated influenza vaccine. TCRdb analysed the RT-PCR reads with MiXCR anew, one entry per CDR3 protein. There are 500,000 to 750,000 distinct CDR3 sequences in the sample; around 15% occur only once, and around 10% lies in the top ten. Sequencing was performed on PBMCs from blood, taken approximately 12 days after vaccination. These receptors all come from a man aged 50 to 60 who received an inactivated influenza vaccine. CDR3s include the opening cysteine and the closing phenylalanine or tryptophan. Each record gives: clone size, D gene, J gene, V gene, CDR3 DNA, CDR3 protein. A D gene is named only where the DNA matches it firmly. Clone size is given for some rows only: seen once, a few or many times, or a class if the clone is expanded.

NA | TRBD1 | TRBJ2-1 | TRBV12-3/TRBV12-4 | TGTGCCAGCGGGGGACAGATCAATGAGCAGTTCTTC | CASGGQINEQFF
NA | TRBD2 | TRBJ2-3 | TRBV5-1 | TGCGCCAGCAGCTTTGGACTAGCGGGAGACCTAGATACGCAGTATTTT | CASSFGLAGDLDTQYF
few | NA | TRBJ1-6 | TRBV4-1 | TGCGCCAGCAGCCTTTGGCGGGTAGGGAGCAATTCACCCCTCCACTTT | CASSLWRVGSNSPLHF
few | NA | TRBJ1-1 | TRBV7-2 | TGTGCCAGCAGCTTGTTACACATGAACACTGAAGCTTTCTTT | CASSLLHMNTEAFF
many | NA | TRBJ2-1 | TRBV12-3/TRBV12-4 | TGTGCCAGCAGCCCCGGAAGGCTGGTTGTTAATGAGCAGTTCTTC | CASSPGRLVVNEQFF
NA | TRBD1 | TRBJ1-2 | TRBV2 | TGTGCCAGCAGACAAAGAGACAGGGGCGCTAACTATGGCTACACCTTC | CASRQRDRGANYGYTF
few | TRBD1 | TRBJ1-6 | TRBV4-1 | TGCGCCAGCAGCCAAGATACAGGGGGCAGATCACCCCTCCACTTT | CASSQDTGGRSPLHF
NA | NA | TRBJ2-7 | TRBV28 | TGTGCCAGCAGTCCCGTTTTTAAGTACGAGCAGTACTTC | CASSPVFKYEQYF
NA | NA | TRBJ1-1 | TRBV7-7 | TGTGCTAGCAGCTTATTTCGGCACACTGAAGCTTTCTTT | CASSLFRHTEAFF
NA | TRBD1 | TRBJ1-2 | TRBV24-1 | TGTGCCACCAGTGATCCCGGACAGGGCAACTATGGCTACACCTTC | CATSDPGQGNYGYTF
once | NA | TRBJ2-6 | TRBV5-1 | TGCGCCAGCAGCCCGGCCCCCGGGGGGGCCAACGTCCTGACTTTC | CASSPAPGGANVLTF
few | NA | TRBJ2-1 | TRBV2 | TGTGCCAGCAGTTATGGACTTAACAATGAGCAGTTCTTC | CASSYGLNNEQFF
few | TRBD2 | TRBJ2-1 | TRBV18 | TGTGCCAGCTCGGATGTTGTAGCGGGAGGTTCTAATGAGCAGTTCTTC | CASSDVVAGGSNEQFF
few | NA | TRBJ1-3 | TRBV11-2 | TGTGCCAGCAGCTTAGAATCCCGGACTGCCATATATTTT | CASSLESRTAIYF
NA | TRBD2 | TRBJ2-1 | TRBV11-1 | TGTGCCAGCAGCGCAAGGACTAGCGGGAGGAAGTTCTTC | CASSARTSGRKFF
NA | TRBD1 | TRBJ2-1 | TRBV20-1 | TGCAGTGCTAGGGGCGCAGGGGGCCATATTAGGGATGAGCAGTTCTTC | CSARGAGGHIRDEQFF
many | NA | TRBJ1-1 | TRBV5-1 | TGCGCCAGCCATCCGGACGGTTCGAACACTGAAGCTTTCTTT | CASHPDGSNTEAFF
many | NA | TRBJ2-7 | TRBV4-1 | TGCGCCAGCAGCCTCAGCGGAGGGTTCTACGAGCAGTACTTC | CASSLSGGFYEQYF
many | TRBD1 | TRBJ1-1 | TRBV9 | TGTGCCAGCAGCGCTGATAACAGGGGAACCGAAGCTTTCTTT | CASSADNRGTEAFF
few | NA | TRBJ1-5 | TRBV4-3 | TGCGCCAGCAGCCAAGAAAGGGGCGATCAGCCCCAGCATTTT | CASSQERGDQPQHF
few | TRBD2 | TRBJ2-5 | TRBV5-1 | TGCGCCAGCAGCTTGGCGGGACTAGCGGGGGTTCAAGAGACCCAGTACTTC | CASSLAGLAGVQETQYF
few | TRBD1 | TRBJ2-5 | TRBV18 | TGTGCCAGCTCATCTCTGGACAGGGGGTACGAGACCCAGTACTTC | CASSSLDRGYETQYF
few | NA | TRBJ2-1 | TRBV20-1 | TGCAGTGCTAGAGATCGGGCTCGGGGGGCGGGTGAGCAGTTCTTC | CSARDRARGAGEQFF
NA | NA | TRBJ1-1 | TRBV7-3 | TGTGCCAGCAGCTTAATGGGGATGAACACTGAAGCTTTCTTT | CASSLMGMNTEAFF
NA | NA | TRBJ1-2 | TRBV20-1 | TGCAGTGCCGTTGAGCCCCACACAAATAACTATGGCTACACCTTC | CSAVEPHTNNYGYTF
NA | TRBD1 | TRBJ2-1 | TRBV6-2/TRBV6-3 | TGTGCCAGCAGTTACTCACGACAGGGGGTGTGGATCTTC | CASSYSRQGVWIF
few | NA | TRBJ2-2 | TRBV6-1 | TGTGCCAGCAGGAGTCCCCGGAAACCACCCGGGGAGCTGTTTTTT | CASRSPRKPPGELFF
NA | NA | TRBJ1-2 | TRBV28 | TGTGCCAGCAGAAATCCGGGACACATCTATGGCTACACCTTC | CASRNPGHIYGYTF
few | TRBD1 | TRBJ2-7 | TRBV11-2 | TGTGCCAGCAGCAGATCACCGGGACAGGGGGCCGAGCAGTACTTC | CASSRSPGQGAEQYF
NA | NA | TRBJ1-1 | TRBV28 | TGTGCCAGCTCCGAAGGGGGGAACACTGAAGCTTTCTTT | CASSEGGNTEAFF
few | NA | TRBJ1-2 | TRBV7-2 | TGTGCCAGCAGCTCGGACCTCCCCGGGTACTATGGCTACACCTTC | CASSSDLPGYYGYTF
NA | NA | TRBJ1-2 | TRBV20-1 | TGCAGTGCTAAGGAGACAGGTTGGGATGGCTACACCTTC | CSAKETGWDGYTF
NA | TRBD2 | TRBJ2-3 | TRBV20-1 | TGCAGTGCTAGATGGACTAGCGGGGGGGCGATGGATACGCAGTATTTT | CSARWTSGGAMDTQYF
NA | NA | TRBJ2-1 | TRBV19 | TGTGCCACCGGAGGGGCTCCTAATTACGGTGAGCAGTTCTTC | CATGGAPNYGEQFF
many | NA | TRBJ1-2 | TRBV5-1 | TGTGCCAGCAGCTCAGACAACTATGGCTACACCTTC | CASSSDNYGYTF
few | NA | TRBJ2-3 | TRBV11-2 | TGTGCCAGCAGCTTAGTTACTATACGACGGGACATTACAGATACGCAGTATTTT | CASSLVTIRRDITDTQYF
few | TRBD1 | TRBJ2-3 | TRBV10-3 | TGTGCCATCAGTGAGCACAGGGGCCAGGATACGCAGTATTTT | CAISEHRGQDTQYF
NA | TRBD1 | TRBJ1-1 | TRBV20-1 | TGCAGTGCTACCTCGGACAGGGTTGGGGCTTTCTTT | CSATSDRVGAFF
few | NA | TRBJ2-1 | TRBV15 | TGTGCCACCAGCAGAGGGAAACTGACAAACTACAATGAGCAGTTCTTC | CATSRGKLTNYNEQFF
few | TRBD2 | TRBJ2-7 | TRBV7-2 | TGTGCCAGCAGCTTAGGAGCGGGGGGTTCCTCCTACGAGCAGTACTTC | CASSLGAGGSSYEQYF
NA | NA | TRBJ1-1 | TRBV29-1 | TGCAGCGTTGCAGGACGGCATATGAACACTGAAGCTTTCTTT | CSVAGRHMNTEAFF
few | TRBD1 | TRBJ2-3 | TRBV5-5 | TGTGCCAGCAGCAGGCGACAGGGCCGGGCAGATACGCAGTATTTT | CASSRRQGRADTQYF
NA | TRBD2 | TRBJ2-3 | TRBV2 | TGTGCCAGCAGCGGTAGCGGGATCAGGTCAGATACGCAGTATTTT | CASSGSGIRSDTQYF
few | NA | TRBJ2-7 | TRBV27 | TGTGCCAGCAGTTTATCCAGCGGGCACTCCTACGAGCAGTACTTC | CASSLSSGHSYEQYF
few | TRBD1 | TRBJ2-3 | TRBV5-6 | TGTGCCAGCAGCTCCGAGACAGGGGGAAGCACAGATACGCAGTATTTT | CASSSETGGSTDTQYF
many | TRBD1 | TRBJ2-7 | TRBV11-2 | TGTGCCAGCAGCGCCGGGACAGGAACCTACGAGCAGTACTTC | CASSAGTGTYEQYF
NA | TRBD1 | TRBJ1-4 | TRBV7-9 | TGTGCCAGCAGTCGGGGGACAGGGGCTAATGAAAAACTGTTTTTT | CASSRGTGANEKLFF
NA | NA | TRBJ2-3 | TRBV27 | TGTGCCAGCAGGGCGACCCCCGGGGTCGATACGCAGTATTTT | CASRATPGVDTQYF
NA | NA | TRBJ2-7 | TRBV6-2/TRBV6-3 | TGTGCCAGCAGTTACACCATTAGCACCTACGAGCAGTACTTC | CASSYTISTYEQYF
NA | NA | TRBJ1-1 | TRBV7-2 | TGTGCCAGCAGCTTGTTCGGACTCTCCGGGACTGAAGCTTTCTTT | CASSLFGLSGTEAFF
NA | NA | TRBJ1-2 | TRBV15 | TGTGCCACCAGCAGAGATATGAATCCCGACTATGGCTACACCTTC | CATSRDMNPDYGYTF
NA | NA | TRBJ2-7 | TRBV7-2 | TGTGCCAGCAGAAAGGATCCCGTCTCCTACGAGCAGTACTTC | CASRKDPVSYEQYF
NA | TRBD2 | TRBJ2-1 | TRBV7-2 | TGTGCCAGCAGCTGGGAGCGGGGTTTATGGTATGAGCAGTTCTTC | CASSWERGLWYEQFF
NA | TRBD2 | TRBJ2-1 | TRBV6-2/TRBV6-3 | TGTGCCAGCAGTTACTCGCGGACGGGACTAGCGGGGGGGGACAATGAGCAGTTCTTC | CASSYSRTGLAGGDNEQFF
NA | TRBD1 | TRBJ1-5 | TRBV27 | TGTGCCAGCAGTTTATCTAGCCGGGGACAGGATTTTAGGAATCAGCCCCAGCATTTT | CASSLSSRGQDFRNQPQHF
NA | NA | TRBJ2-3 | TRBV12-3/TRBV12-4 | TGTGACAGCAGTATGCGCAAGGGTACGCAGTATTTT | CDSSMRKGTQYF